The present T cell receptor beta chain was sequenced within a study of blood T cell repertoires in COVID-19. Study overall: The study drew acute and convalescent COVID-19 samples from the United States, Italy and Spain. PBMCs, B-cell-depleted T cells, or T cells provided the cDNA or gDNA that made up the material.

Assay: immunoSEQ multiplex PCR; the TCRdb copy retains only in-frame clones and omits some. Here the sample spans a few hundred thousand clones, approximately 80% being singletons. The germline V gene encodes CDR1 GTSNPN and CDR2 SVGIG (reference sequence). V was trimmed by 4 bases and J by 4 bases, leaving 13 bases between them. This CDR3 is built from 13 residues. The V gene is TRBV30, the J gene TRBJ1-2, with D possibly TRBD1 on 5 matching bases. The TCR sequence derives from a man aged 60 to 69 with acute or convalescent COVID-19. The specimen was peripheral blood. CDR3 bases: TGTGCCTGGAAGGTCAGGGAATTCTATGGCTACACCTTC. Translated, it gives CAWKVREFYGYTF. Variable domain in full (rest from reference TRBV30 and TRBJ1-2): SQTIHQWPATLVQPVGSPLSLECTVEGTSNPNLYWYRQAAGRGLQLLFYSVGIGQISSEVPQNLSASRPQDRQFILSSKKLLLSDSGFYLCAWKVREFYGYTFGSGTRLTVV.